These 16 T cell receptor beta chains were sequenced from one sample in a study of blood T cell repertoires in COVID-19. Method: immunoSEQ multiplex PCR; TCRdb's copy keeps in-frame clones and lacks some. Altogether some 350,000 clones are present, less than 90% being singletons, with the ten largest covering almost 3%. Sequences were obtained from PBMCs or T cells enriched from blood (not recorded which). The origin of the receptors is a woman aged 25 to 39 who had recovered from COVID-19.

V is TRBV5-6 and J is TRBJ2-1; 8 bases line up with TRBD2. Germline CDR1 and CDR2: SGHDT and YYEEEE. Trimming at V came to 0 bases and at J to 2 bases, leaving 4 bases not matched to a gene. The CDR3 runs to 16 residues. The CDR3, as DNA: TGTGCCAGCAGCTTGGCGGTAGCGGGGCCCTACAATGAGCAGTTCTTC. Encoded protein: CASSLAVAGPYNEQFF.

This chain joins TRBV19 and TRBJ1-5; 9 bases match TRBD1. There are 15 residues in the CDR3. The V gene's germline CDR1 is LNHDA and CDR2 SQIVND (reference sequence). V trimming: 3 bases; J trimming: 6 bases; junction bases outside the gene matches: 6. DNA for the CDR3: TGTGCCAGTAGTATTGGGACAGGGTTAGGTCAGCCCCAGCATTTT. It encodes CASSIGTGLGQPQHF.

This clone was counted between two and nine times. The V and J genes are TRBV7-9 and TRBJ2-3, with 9 bases identical to TRBD1. V trimming: 5 bases; J trimming: 4 bases; junction bases outside the gene matches: 10. The CDR3 covers 16 residues. CDR1 and CDR2 (germline): SEHNR, FQNEAQ (reference sequence). Here the CDR3 reads CASSHEDRGVADTQYF. DNA for the CDR3: TGTGCCAGCAGCCACGAGGACAGGGGTGTCGCAGATACGCAGTATTTT.

The rearrangement links TRBV7-2 to TRBJ1-2; D perhaps matches TRBD1 (6 bases). The CDR3 is made up of 15 amino acids. The V end was cut by 5 bases, the J end by 3 bases, with 16 bases between. Looked up from germline, CDR1 is SGHTA and CDR2 is FQGNSA. Written as DNA, the CDR3 is TGTGCCAGCAGCCTAACTTGGGACAATTACTATGGCTACACCTTC. The encoded protein is CASSLTWDNYYGYTF.

The chain joins TRBV21-1 to TRBJ2-1; the table gives TRBD2 as D, unverified against the DNA. TRBV21-1 is marked as a pseudogene. CDR3 length: 15 residues. The CDR3 region is CASSVLTGGDNEQFF. As DNA, the CDR3 is TGTGCCAGCAGCGTTCTAACGGGAGGGGACAATGAGCAGTTCTTC.

The rearrangement joins TRBV24-1 to TRBJ1-2; the D gene is possibly TRBD1 (6 bases). Germline loops: CDR1 KGHDR, CDR2 SFDVKD. Trimming left V 6 bases short and J 8 bases short, with 15 bases between. The CDR3 totals 13 residues. The CDR3 region has the DNA TGTGCCACCAGTTCGGGCGACAGGCGGGGCTACACCTTC. Translating gives CATSSGDRRGYTF.

The rearrangement links TRBV6-1 to TRBJ1-1; possible D gene TRBD1, 5 bases. Trimming stripped 2 bases from V and 4 bases from J, with 14 bases between. Germline-derived CDR1 and CDR2 are MNHNS and SASEGT. This CDR3 contains 15 residues. The DNA for the CDR3 is TGTGCCAGCAGTGAACCTGGGAATAGGGGCACTGAAGCTTTCTTT. It yields the protein CASSEPGNRGTEAFF.

This chain connects TRBV28 to TRBJ2-7; D ambiguous. Trimming shortened V by 7 bases and J by 1 base, and 14 bases separated the two germline ends. Germline V gene data show CDR1 as MDHEN and CDR2 as SYDVKM. The CDR3 consists of 14 residues. As DNA, the CDR3 is TGTGCCAGCACCCTCTCCACTTTGTCCTACGAGCAGTACTTC. It specifies CASTLSTLSYEQYF.

A single count supports this clone. The chain employs TRBV27 and TRBJ2-3; 9 bases map to TRBD2. Germline CDR1 and CDR2: MNHEY and SMNVEV (reference sequence). V was clipped by 5 bases and J by 2 bases; unmatched bases: 5. This CDR3 has 15 residues. CDR3 sequence: CASSPLAGLTDTQYF. The CDR3 DNA is TGTGCCAGCAGTCCACTAGCGGGCCTCACAGATACGCAGTATTTT.

This rearrangement joins TRBV11-3 to TRBJ2-5, with 8 bases aligning to TRBD1. The CDR3 consists of 13 residues. V was pared by 4 bases and J by 5 bases, with 3 bases of the junction left unmatched. The germline CDR1 and CDR2 sequences are SGHNT and YENEEA. CDR3 DNA: TGTGCCAGCAGCTACGGACAGGGTGAGACCCAGTACTTC. Protein: CASSYGQGETQYF.

The chain joins TRBV19 to TRBJ1-1, with TRBD1 identical over 7 bases. Trimming removed 9 bases from V and 5 bases from J; junction bases left unmatched: 9. Germline V gives CDR1 LNHDA, CDR2 SQIVND (reference sequence). This CDR3 region has 13 residues. Written as DNA, the CDR3 is TGTGCCAGCCAGTATCAGGGGGGAACTGAAGCTTTCTTT. Protein: CASQYQGGTEAFF.

This clone was recorded a few times. Other DNA sequences in the sample encode the same CDR3. The rearrangement uses TRBV3-1 (or the pseudogene TRBV3-2) and TRBJ1-5; D perhaps matches TRBD1 (6 bases). Germline assignment: CDR1 LGHDT and CDR2 YNNKEL (reference sequence). This CDR3 region has 13 residues. The V gene lost 1 base and the J gene lost 6 bases, with 7 bases spanning the gap. The CDR3 loop is CASSQAQGQPQHF. The CDR3 DNA follows: TGTGCCAGCAGCCAAGCACAGGGTCAGCCCCAGCATTTT.

The V gene is TRBV6-6, the J gene TRBJ2-7; weak D call: TRBD2 (6 bases). The CDR3 extends over 15 amino acids. Trimming took off 3 bases at V and 2 bases at J, with 14 bases between the two ends. Germline V gene sequence: CDR1 MNHNY, CDR2 SVGAGI (reference sequence). CDR3 DNA: TGTGCCAGCAGTTATCTAGCCGGAGGGCCCTACGAGCAGTACTTC. Translated, it gives CASSYLAGGPYEQYF.

Written as DNA, the CDR3 is TGTGCCATCAGTGACCGTAGGACATTTCCAGACGAGCAGTACTTC. Protein sequence: CAISDRRTFPDEQYF. The gene calls are TRBV10-3 and TRBJ2-7; D is perhaps TRBD1 (5 bases). In germline, CDR1 is ENHRY, CDR2 SYGVKD. Trimming shortened V by 3 bases and J by 5 bases, and 17 bases separated the two germline ends. The CDR3 spans 15 residues.

The genes are TRBV3-1 (or the pseudogene TRBV3-2) and TRBJ1-1, with TRBD1 identical over 9 bases. The CDR3 has 14 amino acids. Per the germline V gene, CDR1 is LGHDT and CDR2 is YNNKEL (reference sequence). J was trimmed by 7 bases and V by 7 bases; bases with no gene match: 10. The DNA of the CDR3 is TGTGCCAGCACCCCGGGACAGGGTTGGAATGAAGCTTTCTTT. This sequence encodes CASTPGQGWNEAFF.

The rearrangement links TRBV11-2 to TRBJ2-1, with TRBD2 matching 10 bases. The CDR3 has 15 residues. The germline V gene encodes CDR1 SGHAT and CDR2 FQNNGV. The J segment lost 8 bases and the V segment lost 3 bases, leaving 7 bases of the junction unmatched. In nucleotides, the CDR3 is TGTGCCAGCAGCTTTGAGCGGGGGGGTCGGGATGAGCAGTTCTTC. Residues: CASSFERGGRDEQFF. Filled out from reference TRBV11-2 and TRBJ2-1, the complete variable domain reads EAGVAQSPRYKIIEKRQSVAFWCNPISGHATLYWYQQILGQGPKLLIQFQNNGVVDDSQLPKDRFSAERLKGVDSTLKIQPAKLEDSAVYLCASSFERGGRDEQFFGPGTRLTVL.